This T cell receptor beta chain stems from a study of T cells in Graves' hyperthyroidism and ophthalmopathy. Background on the study: Prior to any treatment, at the point of initial diagnosis, peripheral blood was collected. Whole-study findings and limits: Ophthalmopathy, as predicted by the model, came a median roughly 6.3 months after the prediction.

From RNA transcripts, TCR beta CDR3 regions were amplified. When the TCR CDR3 underwent first-round RT-PCR, the HTBI primer set was used. TCRdb ran MiXCR on the multiplex PCR reads and lists one entry per CDR3 protein. The sample holds more than 350,000 distinct CDR3 sequences, 13% to 15% seen once. Thyroid ultrasound, orbital computed tomography, clinical symptoms, and serum thyroxine and TRAb underpinned diagnoses. V was trimmed by 2 bases and J by 8 bases, leaving 13 bases between them. Per the germline V gene, CDR1 is SGHRS and CDR2 is YFSETQ. The CDR3 length is 13 residues. There are many counts of this clonotype. Its antigen is as yet unknown.

The V and J genes are TRBV5-1 and TRBJ1-2; D may be TRBD1 (6 bases). The source of this sequence is a woman in her twenties or thirties with Graves' ophthalmopathy. Sequences were obtained from blood. CDR3 region: CASSFPGGLGYTF. The CDR3 nucleotides are TGCGCCAGCAGCTTTCCTGGGGGCTTGGGCTACACCTTC. Full variable domain (remainder filled in from reference TRBV5-1 and TRBJ1-2): KAGVTQTPRYLIKTRGQQVTLSCSPISGHRSVSWYQQTPGQGLQFLFEYFSETQRNKGNFPGRFSGRQFSNSRSEMNVSTLELGDSALYLCASSFPGGLGYTFGSGTRLTVV.